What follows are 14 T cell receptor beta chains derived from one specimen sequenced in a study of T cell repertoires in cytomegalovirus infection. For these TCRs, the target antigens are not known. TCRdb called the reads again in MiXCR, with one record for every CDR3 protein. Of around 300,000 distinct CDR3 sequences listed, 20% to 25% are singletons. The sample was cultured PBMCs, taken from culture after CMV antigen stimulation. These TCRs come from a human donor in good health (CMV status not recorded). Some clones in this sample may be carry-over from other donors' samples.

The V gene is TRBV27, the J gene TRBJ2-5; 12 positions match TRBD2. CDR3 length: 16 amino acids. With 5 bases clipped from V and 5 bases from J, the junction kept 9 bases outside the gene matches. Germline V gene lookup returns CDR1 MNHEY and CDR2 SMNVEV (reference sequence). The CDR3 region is CASSGASGRAGETQYF. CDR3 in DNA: TGTGCCAGCAGTGGCGCTAGCGGGAGGGCCGGGGAGACCCAGTACTTC.

The CDR3, as DNA: TGTGCCAGCGGACAGGGGGGACCAGATACGCAGTATTTT. Its translation: CASGQGGPDTQYF. The chain has TRBV7-2 and TRBJ2-3; 10 nucleotides agree with TRBD1. The CDR3 runs to 13 residues. The ends lost 8 bases at V and 4 bases at J; junction bases unmatched: 3. CDR1 is SGHTA and CDR2 is FQGNSA in the germline V gene.

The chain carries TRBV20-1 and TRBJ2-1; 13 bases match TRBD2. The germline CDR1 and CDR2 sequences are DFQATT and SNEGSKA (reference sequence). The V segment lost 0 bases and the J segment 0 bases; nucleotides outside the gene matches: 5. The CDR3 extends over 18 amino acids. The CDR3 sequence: CSARDWTSGRNSYNEQFF. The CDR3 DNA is TGCAGTGCTAGAGATTGGACTAGCGGGAGAAACTCCTACAATGAGCAGTTCTTC.

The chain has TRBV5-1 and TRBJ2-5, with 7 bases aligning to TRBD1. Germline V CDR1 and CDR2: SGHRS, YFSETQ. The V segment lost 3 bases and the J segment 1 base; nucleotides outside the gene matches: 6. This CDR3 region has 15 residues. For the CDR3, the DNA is TGCGCCAGCAGCTCCGGGACAGCTGTCCAAGAGACCCAGTACTTC. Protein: CASSSGTAVQETQYF.

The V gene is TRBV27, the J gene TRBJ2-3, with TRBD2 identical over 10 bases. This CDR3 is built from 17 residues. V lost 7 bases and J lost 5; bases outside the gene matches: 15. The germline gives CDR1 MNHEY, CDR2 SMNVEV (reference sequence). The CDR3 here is CASTNTRSSGRIDTQYF. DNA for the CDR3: TGTGCCAGCACCAACACACGGAGTAGCGGGAGGATAGATACGCAGTATTTT.

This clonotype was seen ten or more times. The CDR3 DNA reads TGTGCCAGCAGCTTCCCCGCAGGGGTCGGAAACACCATATATTTT. Encoded protein: CASSFPAGVGNTIYF. The chain couples TRBV7-2 to TRBJ1-3, with D possibly being TRBD1 (6 bases). The CDR3 consists of 15 residues. Germline CDR1 and CDR2: SGHTA and FQGNSA. With 3 bases removed from V and 4 bases from J, the gap between germline ends came to 13 bases.

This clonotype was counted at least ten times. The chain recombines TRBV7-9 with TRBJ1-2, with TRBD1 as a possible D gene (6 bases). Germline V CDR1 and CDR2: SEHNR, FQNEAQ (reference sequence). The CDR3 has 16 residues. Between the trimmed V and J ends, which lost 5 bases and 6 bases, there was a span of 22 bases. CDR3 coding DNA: TGTGCCAGCAGCCCCCATTCGGGGGGGGGCTCTGATGGCTACACCTTC. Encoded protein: CASSPHSGGGSDGYTF.

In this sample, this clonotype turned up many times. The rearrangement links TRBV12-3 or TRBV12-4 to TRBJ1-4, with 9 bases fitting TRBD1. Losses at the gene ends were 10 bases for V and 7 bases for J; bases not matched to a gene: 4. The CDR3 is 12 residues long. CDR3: CATQGQGEKLFF. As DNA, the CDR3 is TGTGCCACCCAGGGACAGGGTGAAAAACTGTTTTTT.

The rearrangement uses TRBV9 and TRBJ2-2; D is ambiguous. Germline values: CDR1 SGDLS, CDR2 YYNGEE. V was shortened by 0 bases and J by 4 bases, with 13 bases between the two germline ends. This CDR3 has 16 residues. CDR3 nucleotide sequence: TGTGCCAGCAGCGTAGGGACCCGCGTGATCACCGGGGAGCTGTTTTTT. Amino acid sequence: CASSVGTRVITGELFF.

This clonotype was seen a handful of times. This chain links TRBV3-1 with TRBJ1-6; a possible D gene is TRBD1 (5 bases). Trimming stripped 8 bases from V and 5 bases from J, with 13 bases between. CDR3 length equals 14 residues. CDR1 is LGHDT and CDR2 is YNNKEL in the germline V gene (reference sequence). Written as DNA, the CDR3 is TGTGCCAGCTCGATGGGACTGAATAATTCACCCCTCCACTTT. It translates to CASSMGLNNSPLHF.

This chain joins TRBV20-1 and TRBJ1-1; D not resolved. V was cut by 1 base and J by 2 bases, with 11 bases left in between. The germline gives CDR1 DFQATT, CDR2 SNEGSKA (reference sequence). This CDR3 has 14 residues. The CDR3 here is CSARGPLFNTEAFF. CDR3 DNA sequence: TGCAGTGCTAGAGGTCCGCTATTTAACACTGAAGCTTTCTTT.

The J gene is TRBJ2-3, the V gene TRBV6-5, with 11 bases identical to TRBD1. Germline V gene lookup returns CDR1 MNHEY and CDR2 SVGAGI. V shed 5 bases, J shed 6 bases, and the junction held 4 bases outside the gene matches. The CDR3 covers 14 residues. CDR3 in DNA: TGTGCCAGCAGTCAGCGGACAGGGGGCGATACGCAGTATTTT. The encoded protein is CASSQRTGGDTQYF.

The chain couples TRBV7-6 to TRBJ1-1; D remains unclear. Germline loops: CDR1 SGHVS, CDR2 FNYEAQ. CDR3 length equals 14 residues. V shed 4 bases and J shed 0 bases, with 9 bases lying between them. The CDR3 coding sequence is TGTGCCAGCAGCTCCCCGGCGTTGAACACTGAAGCTTTCTTT. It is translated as CASSSPALNTEAFF.

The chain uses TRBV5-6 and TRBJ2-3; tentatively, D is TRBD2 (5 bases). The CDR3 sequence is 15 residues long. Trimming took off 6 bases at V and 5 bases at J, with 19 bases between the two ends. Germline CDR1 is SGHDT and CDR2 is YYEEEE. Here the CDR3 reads CASIEMGTEGDTQYF. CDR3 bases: TGTGCCAGCATCGAGATGGGCACCGAGGGAGATACGCAGTATTTT.